The clone carrying this T cell receptor beta chain has a handful of counts. The antigen is unknown. As the sequencing template, cDNA was produced by extracting RNA and reverse transcribing it. The repertoire was sequenced with immunoSEQ multiplex PCR; TCRdb's copy has only in-frame clones and lacks some. The sample includes about 190,000 clones, just under 60% of them seen just once. With V trimmed by 3 bases and J by 5 bases, 7 bases remained unmatched. This CDR3 has 14 amino acids. Germline CDR1 reads SGHRS; CDR2 reads YFSETQ. From PBMCs, CD4+ and CD8+ T cells were sorted. The data originate from a study of CD8+ T cells in alopecia areata. Study-wide context: Twice daily, treated patients received 5 to 10 mg of oral tofacitinib.

Study-level points and caveats: Scalp repertoires also include resident alphabeta T cells from normal skin.

The source is a human donor with alopecia areata. Sequenced here: CD4+ T cells sorted from blood, sampled at week 0. The rearrangement joins TRBV5-1 to TRBJ2-7; 8 bases fit TRBD1. For the CDR3, the DNA is TGCGCCAGCAGCTACGGACAGGGTGGTAACGAGCAGTACTTC. It codes for CASSYGQGGNEQYF.